This T cell receptor beta chain stems from a study of blood T cell repertoires in COVID-19 (dated by TCRdb to the early 2020s). For the study in its entirety: Collaborator samples came from the United States, Italy and Spain and covered acute and convalescent phases of COVID-19. The material from the prospective study consisted of cDNA or gDNA derived from T cells, B-cell-depleted T cells, or PBMCs. The dataset comprised deeply sampled blood TCRbeta repertoires from subjects exposed to, actively infected with, or recovered from COVID-19. The repertoires were made available in a free public database intended to serve as a resource for research on the immune response to SARS-CoV-2. The samples were drawn from the first 160 participants of the ongoing ImmuneRACE study and from 1,200 or so subjects provided by 6 global collaborators. Nearly every sample came with metadata listing a de-identified subject ID, COVID-19 status, age in years and sex. Where available, HLA class I and class II types were obtained from metadata supplied by the sample provider rather than from assay-based typing.

Details on this clone: Its antigen remains undetermined. No base quality values were provided; no much bigger clone lies one nucleotide off.

TCRbeta CDR3 regions were amplified from genomic DNA by means of the immunoSEQ Assay, a bias-controlled multiplex PCR. As for the original processing: Nucleated cell counts per sample were estimated from amplification of reference gene primers within the assay. To quantify the absolute abundance of each unique TCRbeta CDR3 rearrangement, sequence reads were collapsed and filtered. For each sample, productive Simpson clonality was calculated as the square root of Simpson's diversity index across productive rearrangements. TCRdb's version of the immuneACCESS table is confined to in-frame rearrangements and falls short of the full clone set. An unresolved V gene accounts for under half of the shortfall where checked; the remainder is of unknown origin. Clone size and V and J calls were adopted from that table, with D and trimming inferred from the DNA. The sample records 300,000 to 450,000 clones, 85% to 90% of which are singletons. 1% of the sample lies in the top ten.

Participants in the prospective study were aged about 18 to 100 years, lived in over 20 United States geographic areas, and enrolled through a virtual design. In the prospective study, cohorts were assigned on the basis of participant-reported clinical history obtained from a screening survey and a study questionnaire. Recovered participants in ImmuneRACE Cohort 3 were defined by two consecutive negative NP/OP PCR tests, clearance by a healthcare professional, or resolution of symptoms. Mobile phlebotomists in the prospective study collected whole blood, serum and a nasopharyngeal or oropharyngeal swab from every participant. Prospective study participants could optionally give additional blood draws and questionnaires over an approximately two-month period. Blood samples from the prospective study were shipped frozen or at room temperature prior to DNA extraction. The paper's findings and limits, for the study overall: Clinical and demographic metadata were provided uncurated, with the amount varying by source and participant.

Via the germline V gene, CDR1 is SNHLY and CDR2 FYNNEI. Cut back by 6 bases and 6 bases, the V and J ends lie 17 bases apart. The CDR3 sequence holds 14 residues, the cysteine and phenylalanine included. Just the 42-base CDR3 DNA is kept, in frame starting at base 1. The receptor's source is a man between 18 and 35 years old who had recovered from COVID-19. Sequences were obtained from PBMCs or T cells enriched from blood (not recorded which). The chain couples TRBV2 to TRBJ1-1; TRBD1 is a weak D gene call, 5 bases matching. The nucleotide sequence reads as follows: TGTGCCAGCAGCTACGAGAGCGACAGACCTGAAGCTTTCTTT. Its protein product is CASSYESDRPEAFF. With the rest looked up from the reference TRBV2 and TRBJ1-1 genes rather than sequenced, the full variable domain is EPEVTQTPSHQVTQMGQEVILRCVPISNHLYFYWYRQILGQKVEFLVSFYNNEISEKSEIFDDQFSVERPDGSNFTLKIRSTKLEDSAMYFCASSYESDRPEAFFGQGTRLTVV.